The 19 T cell receptor beta chains reported below all come from one sample, sequenced in a study of blood T cell repertoires in COVID-19. Measured with immunoSEQ multiplex PCR; TCRdb has only the in-frame clones, and not every one. The data contain hundreds of thousands of clones, around 85% of them seen just once; the ten biggest clones take up roughly 10%. The source material was peripheral blood. The receptors shown here come from a woman older than 75 with acute or convalescent COVID-19.

The V gene is TRBV7-9, the J gene TRBJ1-1; D might be TRBD1 (5 bases). Germline values: CDR1 SEHNR, CDR2 FQNEAQ (reference sequence). The length of the CDR3 is 14 residues. Trimming pared 2 bases from V and 0 bases from J, leaving 7 bases between. This chain's CDR3 is CASSLQGLNTEAFF. The CDR3 coding sequence is TGTGCCAGCAGCTTACAGGGTCTGAACACTGAAGCTTTCTTT.

In this sample, this clone turned up a few times. The genes are TRBV13 and TRBJ1-4; D gene uncertain. The V gene's germline CDR1 is PRHDT and CDR2 FYEKMQ (reference sequence). The V gene lost 4 bases and the J gene lost 5 bases, with 17 bases spanning the gap. This CDR3 has 16 residues. The CDR3 sequence: CASSSNSPGSNEKLFF. CDR3 DNA sequence: TGTGCCAGCAGCTCTAACTCCCCAGGTTCAAATGAAAAACTGTTTTTT. The full variable domain, completed using reference TRBV13 and TRBJ1-4, is AAGVIQSPRHLIKEKRETATLKCYPIPRHDTVYWYQQGPGQDPQFLISFYEKMQSDKGSIPDRFSAQQFSDYHSELNMSSLELGDSALYFCASSSNSPGSNEKLFFGSGTQLSVL.

The V gene is TRBV11-2, the J gene TRBJ2-7; D is perhaps TRBD1 (6 bases). Trimming cost V 3 bases and J 4 bases, with 10 bases left between them. From germline, CDR1 is SGHAT and CDR2 FQNNGV. This CDR3 has 13 residues. As DNA, the CDR3 is TGTGCCAGCAGCTTGGGGGCCTTATACGAGCAGTACTTC. Translated, it gives CASSLGALYEQYF. The full variable domain, in which reference TRBV11-2 and TRBJ2-7 provide the parts outside the CDR3, is EAGVAQSPRYKIIEKRQSVAFWCNPISGHATLYWYQQILGQGPKLLIQFQNNGVVDDSQLPKDRFSAERLKGVDSTLKIQPAKLEDSAVYLCASSLGALYEQYFGPGTRLTVT.

This clone was seen a single time. J is TRBJ2-2 and V is TRBV19, with TRBD2 identical over 14 bases. Germline CDR1 and CDR2: LNHDA and SQIVND (reference sequence). This CDR3 is built from 15 residues. The trim removed 6 bases at V and 6 bases at J, leaving 3 bases unmatched. CDR3: CASRGLAGESGELFF. Written as DNA, the CDR3 is TGTGCCAGTAGGGGACTAGCGGGGGAGTCCGGGGAGCTGTTTTTT.

Here the CDR3 DNA reads TGTGCCAGCACCCGAGTCGGGAGTAATTCACCCCTCCACTTT. It specifies CASTRVGSNSPLHF. The chain has TRBV27 and TRBJ1-6, with D uncertain. Per germline, CDR1 MNHEY and CDR2 SMNVEV (reference sequence). The CDR3 has 14 residues. V lost 7 bases, J lost 6 bases, and 13 bases lay in between.

This clone has a single count. The chain joins TRBV12-5 to TRBJ1-4; 10 bases line up with TRBD1. V shed 1 base, J shed 5 bases, and the junction held 4 bases outside the gene matches. Germline lookup yields CDR1 LGHNT and CDR2 FRNRAP. The CDR3 is 16 amino acids. The chain's CDR3 is CASGLERTGGNEKLFF. The DNA for the CDR3 is TGTGCTAGTGGTTTGGAAAGGACAGGGGGGAATGAAAAACTGTTTTTT.

With regard to this clone: Other DNA sequences in the sample encode the same CDR3. The chain carries TRBV6-5 and TRBJ1-1, with D unresolved. Trimming removed 9 bases at V and 1 base at J, with 9 bases between. Germline V CDR1 and CDR2: MNHEY, SVGAGI. The CDR3 totals 12 residues. The CDR3 spells CASGRGNTEAFF. CDR3 DNA: TGTGCCAGTGGACGGGGGAACACTGAAGCTTTCTTT.

The chain couples TRBV3-1 (or the pseudogene TRBV3-2) to TRBJ1-3; a weak D match, TRBD1 (6 bases). With 7 bases removed from V and 0 bases from J, the gap between germline ends came to 13 bases. The CDR3 is 15 residues long. CDR1 is LGHDT and CDR2 is YNNKEL in the germline V gene (reference sequence). The DNA for the CDR3 is TGTGCCAGCACCTTGGGGGCCAACTCTGGAAACACCATATATTTT. Its protein product is CASTLGANSGNTIYF.

The chain is built from TRBV5-4 and TRBJ2-5; 7 positions match TRBD2. The CDR3 covers 14 residues. The junction had 5 bases not matched to a gene; V was cut back by 4 bases and J by 2 bases. CDR1 is SGHNT and CDR2 is YYREEE in the germline V gene (reference sequence). CDR3 sequence reads: CASSLRTRQETQYF. The DNA of the CDR3 is TGTGCCAGCAGCCTCCGGACTAGACAAGAGACCCAGTACTTC.

The gene calls are TRBV5-1 and TRBJ2-7; D is perhaps TRBD1 (6 bases). The CDR3 totals 12 residues. Between the trimmed V and J ends, which lost 4 bases and 5 bases, there was a span of 10 bases. Germline V gene data show CDR1 as SGHRS and CDR2 as YFSETQ. The CDR3 nucleotides read TGCGCCAGCAGCCTGGGACACCACGAGCAGTACTTC. It encodes CASSLGHHEQYF. Supplemented by reference TRBV5-1 and TRBJ2-7, the full variable domain reads KAGVTQTPRYLIKTRGQQVTLSCSPISGHRSVSWYQQTPGQGLQFLFEYFSETQRNKGNFPGRFSGRQFSNSRSEMNVSTLELGDSALYLCASSLGHHEQYFGPGTRLTVT.

The CDR3 DNA is TGTGCCAGCAGCTTGGCCGTGGGGGGAGGGAACACTGAAGCTTTCTTT. This gives the protein CASSLAVGGGNTEAFF. The rearrangement uses TRBV5-6 and TRBJ1-1; perhaps TRBD1 as D (5 bases). Germline V CDR1 and CDR2: SGHDT, YYEEEE. V lost 0 bases to trimming and J lost 1 base, with 13 bases between them. The CDR3 runs to 16 residues.

V usage is TRBV10-3 and J usage is TRBJ2-1, with TRBD2 as a possible D gene (5 bases). CDR1 is ENHRY, CDR2 SYGVKD, per germline. This CDR3 has 15 residues. Trimming took 6 bases from V and 0 from J, leaving 12 bases between them. The CDR3 reads CAISQAAYSYNEQFF. In nucleotides, the CDR3 is TGTGCCATCAGCCAAGCGGCTTACTCCTACAATGAGCAGTTCTTC.

The table lists this clone with a few counts. The chain is built from TRBV11-3 and TRBJ1-1; 11 positions match TRBD1. Germline assignment: CDR1 SGHNT and CDR2 YENEEA. Losses at the gene ends were 5 bases for V and 2 bases for J; bases not matched to a gene: 4. The CDR3 totals 15 residues. The CDR3 sequence is CASSPGQGANTEAFF. The CDR3 region has the DNA TGTGCCAGCAGCCCAGGACAGGGGGCTAACACTGAAGCTTTCTTT.

The chain recombines TRBV6-2 or TRBV6-3 with TRBJ2-1; 9 bases are shared with TRBD2. Unmatched junction bases numbered 3, after V lost 2 bases and J lost 1 base. The CDR3 is 16 amino acids. The germline V gene has CDR1 MNHEY and CDR2 SVGEGT. CDR3 DNA sequence: TGTGCCAGCAGTTACATCCTAGCGGGGTCCTACAATGAGCAGTTCTTC. The encoded protein is CASSYILAGSYNEQFF.

The V gene is TRBV5-4, the J gene TRBJ1-2, with D unclear. Germline loops: CDR1 SGHNT, CDR2 YYREEE (reference sequence). CDR3 size: 14 residues. The ends were cut back, 2 bases at V and 1 base at J, with 9 bases in the middle. DNA for the CDR3: TGTGCCAGCAGCTTCGAACCAGTTAACTATGGCTACACCTTC. Translated, it gives CASSFEPVNYGYTF. Looking up the rest from reference TRBV5-4 and TRBJ1-2 gives the full variable domain: ETGVTQSPTHLIKTRGQQVTLRCSSQSGHNTVSWYQQALGQGPQFIFQYYREEENGRGNFPPRFSGLQFPNYSSELNVNALELDDSALYLCASSFEPVNYGYTFGSGTRLTVV.

This rearrangement joins TRBV6-5 to TRBJ1-6, with 9 bases that match TRBD1. V shed 8 bases, J shed 8 bases, and the junction held 4 bases outside the gene matches. Germline lookup yields CDR1 MNHEY and CDR2 SVGAGI. CDR3 length equals 13 residues. CDR3 nucleotide sequence: TGTGCCAGCGGCCGGGACAGGGATTCACCCCTCCACTTT. It specifies CASGRDRDSPLHF.

The chain links TRBV5-4 to TRBJ1-2; unclear D gene. The V gene's germline CDR1 is SGHNT and CDR2 YYREEE (reference sequence). This CDR3 has 13 amino acids. The ends were cut back, 0 bases at V and 8 bases at J, with 11 bases in the middle. Here the CDR3 DNA reads TGTGCCAGCAGCTTGGGCTGGGCCGGCGGCTACACCTTC. Amino acid sequence: CASSLGWAGGYTF. The full variable domain, its missing parts supplied by reference TRBV5-4 and TRBJ1-2, is ETGVTQSPTHLIKTRGQQVTLRCSSQSGHNTVSWYQQALGQGPQFIFQYYREEENGRGNFPPRFSGLQFPNYSSELNVNALELDDSALYLCASSLGWAGGYTFGSGTRLTVV.

The chain couples TRBV2 to TRBJ1-1, with D possibly matching TRBD1 (5 bases). Germline V CDR1 and CDR2: SNHLY, FYNNEI. Between the trimmed V and J ends, which lost 0 bases and 5 bases, there was a span of 10 bases. The CDR3 runs to 14 residues. In DNA, the CDR3 is TGTGCCAGCAGTGAAGCGCTTCAGGGAACTGAAGCTTTCTTT. Amino acids: CASSEALQGTEAFF.

The gene calls are TRBV9 and TRBJ1-4; 8 bases align to TRBD1. CDR3 length: 15 residues. Germline V CDR1 and CDR2: SGDLS, YYNGEE. V gave up 4 bases and J gave up 7 bases; unmatched junction bases: 9. This chain's CDR3 is CASSLRQGPGEKLFF. In DNA, the CDR3 is TGTGCCAGCAGCCTTAGACAGGGGCCAGGTGAAAAACTGTTTTTT.